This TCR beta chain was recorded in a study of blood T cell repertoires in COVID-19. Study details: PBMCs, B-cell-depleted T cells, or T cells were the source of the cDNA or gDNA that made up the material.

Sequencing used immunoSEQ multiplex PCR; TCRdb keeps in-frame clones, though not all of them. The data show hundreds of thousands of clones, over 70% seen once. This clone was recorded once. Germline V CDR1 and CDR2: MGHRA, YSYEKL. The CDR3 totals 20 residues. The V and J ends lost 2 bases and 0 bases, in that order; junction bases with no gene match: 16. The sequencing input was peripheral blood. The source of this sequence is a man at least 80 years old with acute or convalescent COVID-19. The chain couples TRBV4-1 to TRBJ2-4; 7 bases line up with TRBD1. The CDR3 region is CASSQILLGTDSRAKNIQYF. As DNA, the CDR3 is TGCGCCAGCAGCCAAATACTTCTCGGGACAGACTCTAGAGCCAAAAACATTCAGTACTTC.